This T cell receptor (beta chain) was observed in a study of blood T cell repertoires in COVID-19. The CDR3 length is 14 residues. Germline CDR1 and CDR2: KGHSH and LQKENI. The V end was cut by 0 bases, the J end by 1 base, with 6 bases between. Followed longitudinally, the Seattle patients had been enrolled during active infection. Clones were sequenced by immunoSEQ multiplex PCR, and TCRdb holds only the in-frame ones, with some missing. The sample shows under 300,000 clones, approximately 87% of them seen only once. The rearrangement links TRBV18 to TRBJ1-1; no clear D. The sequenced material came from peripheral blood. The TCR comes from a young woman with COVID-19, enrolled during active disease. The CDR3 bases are TGTGCCAGCTCACCACCGGAGAGGAACACTGAAGCTTTCTTT. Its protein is CASSPPERNTEAFF. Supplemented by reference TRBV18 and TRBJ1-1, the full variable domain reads NAGVMQNPRHLVRRRGQEARLRCSPMKGHSHVYWYRQLPEEGLKFMVYLQKENIIDESGMPKERFSAEFPKEGPSILRIQQVVRGDSAAYFCASSPPERNTEAFFGQGTRLTVV.